This TCR beta chain is from a study of shared clonotypes between healthy human individuals. Naive CD8 cells lacked CD45RO, underwent positive selection for CCR7 and left out terminally differentiated effector memory CD45RA+ cells. How the authors handled the data: From ImmunoSEQ came sequences covering only the junction and carrying no quality scores, so filtering differed. Measured with immunoSEQ multiplex PCR; TCRdb has only the in-frame clones, and not every one. The D gene and trimming were derived from the DNA, and the V and J assignments and clone size from that table. Of hundreds of thousands of clones in the sample, about 95% are singletons; the top ten hold about 0.12%. Notes on the study in general: Donors were few, which limited the genetic and exposure-history diversity represented.

As to this clone: Its antigen is unidentified.

This CDR3 has 15 amino acids. CDR1 and CDR2 (germline): SEHNR, FQNEAQ (reference sequence). The ends lost 5 bases at V and 3 bases at J; junction bases unmatched: 7. The sequenced sample consisted of naive CD8+ T cells sorted from blood. V and J are TRBV7-9 and TRBJ2-3, with 8 bases matching TRBD1. The clonotype comes from a young woman in good health. This CDR3 reads CASSHRDRKTDTQYF. Written as DNA, the CDR3 is TGTGCCAGCAGCCACCGGGACAGGAAAACAGATACGCAGTATTTT. The entire variable domain, with the rest obtained from reference TRBV7-9 and TRBJ2-3, is as follows: DTGVSQNPRHKITKRGQNVTFRCDPISEHNRLYWYRQTLGQGPEFLTYFQNEAQLEKSRLLSDRFSAERPKGSFSTLEIQRTEQGDSAMYLCASSHRDRKTDTQYFGPGTRLTVL.